The rows below give T cell receptor beta chains drawn from one sample of a study of beta chain features in type 1 diabetes. Some clones are missing from TCRdb's copy, which holds only in-frame ones; the method was immunoSEQ multiplex PCR. The sample consists of around 600,000 clones, roughly 12% of them appearing once. Material for sequencing was naive CD4+ T cells from blood. The receptors stem from a man aged 30-40 years with type 1 diabetes. CDR3s include the opening cysteine and the closing phenylalanine or tryptophan. Fields, in order: J gene, V gene, clone size, D gene, CDR3 length, CDR3 DNA, CDR3 protein. D genes are given only for firm matches. A row's size may be missing; if present it is once, few, many or a size class.

J: TRBJ1-2; V: TRBV4-3; size: -; D: -; length: 15; DNA: TGCGCCAGCAGCCCCAACTCCGGGGCTAACTATGGCTACACCTTC; CDR3: CASSPNSGANYGYTF
J: TRBJ2-3; V: TRBV7-9; size: few; D: -; length: 17; DNA: TGTGCCAGCAGCCAAAGACTAGCAGGGGTTGGAACAGATACGCAGTATTTT; CDR3: CASSQRLAGVGTDTQYF
J: TRBJ2-3; V: TRBV4-2; size: few; D: -; length: 13; DNA: TGTGCCAGCAGCCAAGATGAGGCAGATACGCAGTATTTT; CDR3: CASSQDEADTQYF
J: TRBJ2-5; V: TRBV5-1; size: -; D: -; length: 13; DNA: TGCGCCAGCAGCTTGGATGGTTCCGAGACCCAGTACTTC; CDR3: CASSLDGSETQYF
J: TRBJ2-1; V: TRBV29-1; size: few; D: -; length: 14; DNA: TGCAGCGTTAAGGGGTTAAGGGCGGGGAATGAGCAGTTCTTC; CDR3: CSVKGLRAGNEQFF
J: TRBJ2-5; V: TRBV18; size: -; D: -; length: 13; DNA: TGTGCCAGCTCACCTGGAGAGCAAGAGACCCAGTACTTC; CDR3: CASSPGEQETQYF
J: TRBJ1-2; V: TRBV7-8; size: -; D: -; length: 12; DNA: TGTGCCAGCAGCCAAGAGGTCTATGGCTACACCTTC; CDR3: CASSQEVYGYTF
J: TRBJ2-5; V: TRBV7-9; size: -; D: TRBD2; length: 16; DNA: TGTGCCAGCAGCCTAAGACTAGCGGGGGACCAAGAGACCCAGTACTTC; CDR3: CASSLRLAGDQETQYF
J: TRBJ1-5; V: TRBV30; size: -; D: TRBD1; length: 16; DNA: TGTGCCTGGAGTCGGGACAGGACAAATAGCAATCAGCCCCAGCATTTT; CDR3: CAWSRDRTNSNQPQHF
J: TRBJ1-2; V: TRBV30; size: few; D: TRBD1; length: 13; DNA: TGTGCCTGGAGTGTGGACAGGGTGCATGGCTACACCTTC; CDR3: CAWSVDRVHGYTF
J: TRBJ2-3; V: TRBV29-1; size: -; D: TRBD2; length: 15; DNA: TGCAGCGTTCAACTGACTAGCGGTTCCACAGATACGCAGTATTTT; CDR3: CSVQLTSGSTDTQYF
J: TRBJ2-7; V: TRBV28; size: few; D: TRBD2; length: 15; DNA: TGTGCCAGCAGGCTCGGGGGGGACACCGACTACGAGCAGTACTTC; CDR3: CASRLGGDTDYEQYF
J: TRBJ1-2; V: TRBV30; size: -; D: -; length: 14; DNA: TGTGCCTGGACCCGGACAGACAAATCGAATGGCTACACCTTC; CDR3: CAWTRTDKSNGYTF
J: TRBJ2-7; V: TRBV11-3; size: -; D: -; length: 13; DNA: TGTGCCAGCAGCTCTCGACAGGGAGGCGAGCAGTACTTC; CDR3: CASSSRQGGEQYF
J: TRBJ1-5; V: TRBV6-6; size: -; D: -; length: 14; DNA: TGTGCCAGCAGCAAACTTGACAGTAATCAGCCCCAGCATTTT; CDR3: CASSKLDSNQPQHF
J: TRBJ1-2; V: TRBV5-1; size: -; D: -; length: 17; DNA: TGCGCCAGCAGCCAACCCACAGGAGGCGCGATGAACTATGGCTACACCTTC; CDR3: CASSQPTGGAMNYGYTF
J: TRBJ1-4; V: TRBV29-1; size: few; D: -; length: 15; DNA: TGCAGCGTTGAATCCAGGGATTCAACTAATGAAAAACTGTTTTTT; CDR3: CSVESRDSTNEKLFF
J: TRBJ2-3; V: TRBV14; size: -; D: -; length: 17; DNA: TGTGCCAGCAGCCAAGATACGCTACTAGCATCGTCAGATACGCAGTATTTT; CDR3: CASSQDTLLASSDTQYF
J: TRBJ1-1; V: TRBV5-6; size: -; D: -; length: 14; DNA: TGTGCCCGGAAGAGATACAATTTGAACACTGAAGCTTTCTTT; CDR3: CARKRYNLNTEAFF
J: TRBJ2-1; V: TRBV7-9; size: few; D: TRBD1; length: 15; DNA: TGTGCCAGCAGCTCTAGGACAGGGGTCTTAAATGAGCAGTTCTTC; CDR3: CASSSRTGVLNEQFF
J: TRBJ2-6; V: TRBV2; size: -; D: TRBD1; length: 17; DNA: TGTGCCAGCAGTGTTGGACAGGGAGGTTCTGGGGCCAACGTCCTGACTTTC; CDR3: CASSVGQGGSGANVLTF
J: TRBJ1-5; V: TRBV19; size: -; D: -; length: 13; DNA: TGTGCCAGTAGTACACAGGCCGGTCAGCCCCAGCATTTT; CDR3: CASSTQAGQPQHF
J: TRBJ1-5; V: TRBV19; size: -; D: -; length: 12; DNA: TGTGCCAGTAGTTTGGGTTACCAGCCCCAGCATTTT; CDR3: CASSLGYQPQHF
J: TRBJ2-1; V: TRBV2; size: -; D: -; length: 16; DNA: TGTGCCAGCAGTAAAGAGGGCACAGACCTAACTGGGGAGCAGTTCTTC; CDR3: CASSKEGTDLTGEQFF
J: TRBJ1-5; V: TRBV7-9; size: -; D: -; length: 12; DNA: TGTGCCAGCAGCTCACAGGATCAGCCCCAGCATTTT; CDR3: CASSSQDQPQHF
J: TRBJ2-5; V: TRBV5-4; size: -; D: -; length: 13; DNA: TGTGCCAGCAGAAGGGACTTCCAAGAGACCCAGTACTTC; CDR3: CASRRDFQETQYF
J: TRBJ1-1; V: TRBV7-9; size: -; D: -; length: 11; DNA: TGTGCCAGCAGCTGGTACACTGAAGCTTTCTTT; CDR3: CASSWYTEAFF